This T cell receptor (beta chain) was documented in a study of monozygotic twins with inflammatory bowel disease. cDNA was produced in eight separate reactions per sample. TCRdb reprocessed the 5' RACE reads, with one entry per CDR3 protein and no DNA. The sample table sets out some 100,000 distinct CDR3 sequences. Germline loops: CDR1 SNHLY, CDR2 FYNNEI. This CDR3 is 15 amino acids long. This sequence originates from a human donor with ulcerative colitis or Crohn's disease, or a healthy co-twin of an affected twin (not recorded which). Sequences were obtained from blood. The J gene is TRBJ2-7, the V gene TRBV2; TCRdb picks TRBD1, but there is no DNA to check that call. CDR3 sequence: CASRQGQAPSYEQYF.